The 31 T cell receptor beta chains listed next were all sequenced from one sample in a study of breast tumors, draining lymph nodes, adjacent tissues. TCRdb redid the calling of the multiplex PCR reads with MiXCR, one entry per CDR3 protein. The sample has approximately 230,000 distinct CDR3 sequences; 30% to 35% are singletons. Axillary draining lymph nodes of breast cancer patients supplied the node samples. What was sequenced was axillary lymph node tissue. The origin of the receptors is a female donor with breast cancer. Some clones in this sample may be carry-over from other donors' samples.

CDR3 sequence reads: CASSLFTADTQGREQYF. DNA for the CDR3: TGTGCCAGCAGCTTATTCACGGCAGATACGCAGGGTCGGGAGCAGTACTTC. This chain connects TRBV7-3 to TRBJ2-7, with a weak D call TRBD1 (5 bases). Trimming shortened V by 2 bases and J by 7 bases, and 24 bases separated the two germline ends. The CDR3 contains 17 residues. Looked up from germline, CDR1 is SGHTA and CDR2 is FQGTGA.

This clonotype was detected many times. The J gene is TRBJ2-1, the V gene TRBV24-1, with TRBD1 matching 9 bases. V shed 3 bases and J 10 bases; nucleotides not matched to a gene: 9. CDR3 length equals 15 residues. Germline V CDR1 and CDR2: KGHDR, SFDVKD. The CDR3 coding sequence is TGTGCCACCAGTGATACCCGACAGGGGGTAGGCGAGCAGTTCTTC. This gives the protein CATSDTRQGVGEQFF.

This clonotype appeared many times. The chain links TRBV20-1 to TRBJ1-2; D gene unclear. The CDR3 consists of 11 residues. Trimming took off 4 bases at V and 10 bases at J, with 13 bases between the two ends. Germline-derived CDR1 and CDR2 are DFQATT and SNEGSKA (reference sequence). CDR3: CSANYDTAYTF. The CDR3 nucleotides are TGCAGTGCTAACTACGACACGGCCTACACCTTC.

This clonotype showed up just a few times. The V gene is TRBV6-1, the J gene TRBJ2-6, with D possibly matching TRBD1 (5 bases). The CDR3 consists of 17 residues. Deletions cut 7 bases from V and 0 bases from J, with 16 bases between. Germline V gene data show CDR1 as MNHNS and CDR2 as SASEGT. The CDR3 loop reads CASTMVDIYSGANVLTF. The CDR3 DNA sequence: TGTGCCAGCACTATGGTGGACATCTACTCTGGGGCCAACGTCCTGACTTTC.

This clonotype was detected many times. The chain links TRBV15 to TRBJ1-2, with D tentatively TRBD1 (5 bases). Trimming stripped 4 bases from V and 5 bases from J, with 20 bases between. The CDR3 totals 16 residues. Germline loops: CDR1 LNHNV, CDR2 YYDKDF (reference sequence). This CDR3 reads CATSKGKKRSDYGYTF. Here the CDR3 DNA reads TGTGCCACCAGCAAGGGGAAAAAACGATCCGATTATGGCTACACCTTC.

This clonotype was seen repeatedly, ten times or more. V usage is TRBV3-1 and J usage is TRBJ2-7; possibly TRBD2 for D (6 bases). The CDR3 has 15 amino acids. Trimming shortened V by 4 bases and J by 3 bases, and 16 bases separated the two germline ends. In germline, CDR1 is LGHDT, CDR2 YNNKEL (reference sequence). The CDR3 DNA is TGTGCCAGCAGCCCACCTTTGGCGGGACTCTACGAGCAGTACTTC. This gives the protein CASSPPLAGLYEQYF.

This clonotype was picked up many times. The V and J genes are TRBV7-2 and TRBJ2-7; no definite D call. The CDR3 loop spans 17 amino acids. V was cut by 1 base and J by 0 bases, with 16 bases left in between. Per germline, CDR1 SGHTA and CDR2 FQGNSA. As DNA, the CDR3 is TGTGCCAGCAGCTTAGGGGTGTCGGTGGGCCACTCCTACGAGCAGTACTTC. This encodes CASSLGVSVGHSYEQYF.

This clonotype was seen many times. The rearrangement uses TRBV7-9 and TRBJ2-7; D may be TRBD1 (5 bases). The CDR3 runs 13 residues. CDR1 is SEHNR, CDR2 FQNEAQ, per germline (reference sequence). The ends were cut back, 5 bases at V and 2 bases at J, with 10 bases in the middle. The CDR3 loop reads CASSLDRTYEQYF. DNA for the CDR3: TGTGCCAGCAGCCTTGACAGAACCTACGAGCAGTACTTC.

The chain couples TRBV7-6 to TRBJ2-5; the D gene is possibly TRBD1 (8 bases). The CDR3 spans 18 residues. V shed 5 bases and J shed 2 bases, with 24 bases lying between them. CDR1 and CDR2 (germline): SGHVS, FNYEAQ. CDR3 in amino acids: CASSRTGRALVGQETQYF. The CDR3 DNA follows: TGTGCCAGCAGCAGGACAGGGAGGGCGCTCGTTGGGCAAGAGACCCAGTACTTC.

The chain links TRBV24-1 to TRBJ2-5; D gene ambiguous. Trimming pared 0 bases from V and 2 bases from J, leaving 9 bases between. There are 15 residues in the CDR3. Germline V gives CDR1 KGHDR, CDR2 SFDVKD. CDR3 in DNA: TGTGCCACCAGTGATTTGACATCTTCTCAAGAGACCCAGTACTTC. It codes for CATSDLTSSQETQYF.

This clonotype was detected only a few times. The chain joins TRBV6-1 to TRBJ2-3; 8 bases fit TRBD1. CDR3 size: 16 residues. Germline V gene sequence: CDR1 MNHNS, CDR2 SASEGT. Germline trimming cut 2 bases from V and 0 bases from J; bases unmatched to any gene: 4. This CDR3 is CASSELGQASTDTQYF. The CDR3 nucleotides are TGTGCCAGCAGTGAATTGGGACAGGCTAGCACAGATACGCAGTATTTT.

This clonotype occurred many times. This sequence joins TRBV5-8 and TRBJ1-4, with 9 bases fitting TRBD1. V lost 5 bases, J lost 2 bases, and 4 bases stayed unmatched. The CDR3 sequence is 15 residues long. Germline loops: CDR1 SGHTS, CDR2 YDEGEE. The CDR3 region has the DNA TGTGCCAGCAGGCCCGGACAGGGGACTAATGAAAAACTGTTTTTT. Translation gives CASRPGQGTNEKLFF.

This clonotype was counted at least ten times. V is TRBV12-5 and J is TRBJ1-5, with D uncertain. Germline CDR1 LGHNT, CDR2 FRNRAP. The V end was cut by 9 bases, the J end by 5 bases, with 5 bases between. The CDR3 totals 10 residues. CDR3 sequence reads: CARVYQPQHF. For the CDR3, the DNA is TGTGCTAGGGTGTATCAGCCCCAGCATTTT.

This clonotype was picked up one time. The CDR3 sequence: CATSRVWGTGEQPQHF. The CDR3 DNA reads TGTGCCACCAGCAGAGTATGGGGGACAGGTGAACAGCCCCAGCATTTT. The chain has TRBV15 and TRBJ1-5, with TRBD1 matching over 8 bases. The ends lost 1 base at V and 7 bases at J; junction bases unmatched: 9. Germline CDR1 reads LNHNV; CDR2 reads YYDKDF (reference sequence). The CDR3 is made up of 16 amino acids.

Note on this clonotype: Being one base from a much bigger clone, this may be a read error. The CDR3 sequence is CASGLISGGADTQYF. The CDR3 DNA reads as TGTGCCAGCGGCTTAATTAGCGGGGGGGCAGATACGCAGTATTTT. The chain has TRBV19 and TRBJ2-3, with 11 bases matching TRBD2. V lost 9 bases, J lost 4 bases, and 9 bases stayed unmatched. This CDR3 is 15 amino acids long. Germline V CDR1 and CDR2: LNHDA, SQIVND (reference sequence).

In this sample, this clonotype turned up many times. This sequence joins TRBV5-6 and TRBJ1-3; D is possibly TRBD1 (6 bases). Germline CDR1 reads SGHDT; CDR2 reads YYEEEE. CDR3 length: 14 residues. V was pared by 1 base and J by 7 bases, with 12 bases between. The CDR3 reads CASSLLGQFNTIYF. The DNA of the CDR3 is TGTGCCAGCAGCTTGTTAGGACAGTTCAACACCATATATTTT.

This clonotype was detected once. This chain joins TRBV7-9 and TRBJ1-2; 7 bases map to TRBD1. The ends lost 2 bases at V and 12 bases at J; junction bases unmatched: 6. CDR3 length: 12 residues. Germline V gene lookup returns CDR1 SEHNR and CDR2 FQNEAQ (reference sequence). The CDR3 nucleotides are TGTGCCAGCAGCTTAACAGGGGAAGGAAACACCTTC. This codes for CASSLTGEGNTF.

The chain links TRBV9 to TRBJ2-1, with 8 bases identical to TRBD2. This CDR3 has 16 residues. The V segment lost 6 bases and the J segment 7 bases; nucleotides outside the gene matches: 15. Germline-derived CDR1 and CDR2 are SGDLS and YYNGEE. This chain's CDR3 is CASMPKAGVLLNEQFF. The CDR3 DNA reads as TGTGCCAGCATGCCCAAAGCGGGAGTCCTCTTGAATGAGCAGTTCTTC. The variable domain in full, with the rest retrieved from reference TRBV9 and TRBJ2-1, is DSGVTQTPKHLITATGQRVTLRCSPRSGDLSVYWYQQSLDQGLQFLIQYYNGEERAKGNILERFSAQQFPDLHSELNLSSLELGDSALYFCASMPKAGVLLNEQFFGPGTRLTVL.

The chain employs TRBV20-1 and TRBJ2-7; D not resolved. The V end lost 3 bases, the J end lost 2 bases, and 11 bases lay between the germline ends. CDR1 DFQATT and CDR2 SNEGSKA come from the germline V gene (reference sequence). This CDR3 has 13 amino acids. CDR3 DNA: TGCAGTGCTAGTAGGAGTGCAACCTACGAGCAGTACTTC. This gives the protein CSASRSATYEQYF.

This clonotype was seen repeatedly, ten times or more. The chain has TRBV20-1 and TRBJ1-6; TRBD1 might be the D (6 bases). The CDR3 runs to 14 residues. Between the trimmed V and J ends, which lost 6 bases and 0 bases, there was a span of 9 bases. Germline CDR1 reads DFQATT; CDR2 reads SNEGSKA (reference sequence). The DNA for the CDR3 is TGCAGTGCCGCGGACAGCTCCTATAATTCACCCCTCCACTTT. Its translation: CSAADSSYNSPLHF.

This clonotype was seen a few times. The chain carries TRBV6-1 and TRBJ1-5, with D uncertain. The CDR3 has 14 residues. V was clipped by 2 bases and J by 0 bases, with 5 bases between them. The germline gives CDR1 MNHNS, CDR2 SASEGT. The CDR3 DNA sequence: TGTGCCAGCAGTGAACAGATTAGCAATCAGCCCCAGCATTTT. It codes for CASSEQISNQPQHF.

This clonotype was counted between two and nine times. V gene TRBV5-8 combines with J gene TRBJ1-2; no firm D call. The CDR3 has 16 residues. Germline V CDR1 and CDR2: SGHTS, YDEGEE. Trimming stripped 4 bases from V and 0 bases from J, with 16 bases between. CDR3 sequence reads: CASSPGMTRSNYGYTF. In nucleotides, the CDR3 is TGTGCCAGCAGCCCGGGCATGACCCGATCTAACTATGGCTACACCTTC.

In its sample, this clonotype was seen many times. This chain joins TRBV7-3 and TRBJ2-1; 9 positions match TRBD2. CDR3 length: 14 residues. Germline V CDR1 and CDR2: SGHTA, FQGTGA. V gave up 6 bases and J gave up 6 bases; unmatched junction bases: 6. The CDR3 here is CASSSGGLGNEQFF. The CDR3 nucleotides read TGTGCCAGCAGTAGCGGGGGATTGGGCAATGAGCAGTTCTTC.

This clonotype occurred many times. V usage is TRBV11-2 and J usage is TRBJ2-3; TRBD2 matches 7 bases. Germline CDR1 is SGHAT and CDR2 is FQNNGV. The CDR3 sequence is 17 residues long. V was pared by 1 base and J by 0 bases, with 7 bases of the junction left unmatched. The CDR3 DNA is TGTGCCAGCAGCTTAGGGGTGGGAGGGCCCAGCACAGATACGCAGTATTTT. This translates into CASSLGVGGPSTDTQYF.

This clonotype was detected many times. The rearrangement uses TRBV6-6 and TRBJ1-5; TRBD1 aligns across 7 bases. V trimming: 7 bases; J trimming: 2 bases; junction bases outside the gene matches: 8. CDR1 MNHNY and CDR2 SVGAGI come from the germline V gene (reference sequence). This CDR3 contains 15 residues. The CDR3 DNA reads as TGTGCCAGCACCCGAGTCACAGGGGGCAATCAGCCCCAGCATTTT. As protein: CASTRVTGGNQPQHF.

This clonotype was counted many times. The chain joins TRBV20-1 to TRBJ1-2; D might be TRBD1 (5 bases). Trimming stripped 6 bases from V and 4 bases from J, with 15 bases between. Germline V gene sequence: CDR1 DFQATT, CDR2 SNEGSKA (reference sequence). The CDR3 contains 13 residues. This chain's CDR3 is CSAISGQSYGYTF. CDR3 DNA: TGCAGTGCCATATCGGGGCAATCCTATGGCTACACCTTC.

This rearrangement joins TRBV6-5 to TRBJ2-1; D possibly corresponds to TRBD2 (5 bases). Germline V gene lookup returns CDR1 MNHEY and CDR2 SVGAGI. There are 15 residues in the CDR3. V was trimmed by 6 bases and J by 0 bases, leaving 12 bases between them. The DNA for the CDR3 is TGTGCCAGCAGCCATCCTAGCAGCTCCTACAATGAGCAGTTCTTC. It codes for CASSHPSSSYNEQFF.

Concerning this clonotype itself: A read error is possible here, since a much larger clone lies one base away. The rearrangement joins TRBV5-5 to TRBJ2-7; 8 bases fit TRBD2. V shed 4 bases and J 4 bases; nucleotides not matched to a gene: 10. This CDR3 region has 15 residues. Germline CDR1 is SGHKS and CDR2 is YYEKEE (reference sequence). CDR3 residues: CASSPAGAPKYEQYF. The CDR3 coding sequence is TGTGCCAGCAGCCCAGCGGGAGCACCGAAATACGAGCAGTACTTC.

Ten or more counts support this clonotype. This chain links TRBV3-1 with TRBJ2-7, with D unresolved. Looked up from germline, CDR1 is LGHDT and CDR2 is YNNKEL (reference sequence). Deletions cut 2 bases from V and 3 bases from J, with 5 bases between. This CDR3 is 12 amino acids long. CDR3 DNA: TGTGCCAGCAGCCAAAAGAGCTACGAGCAGTACTTC. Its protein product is CASSQKSYEQYF.

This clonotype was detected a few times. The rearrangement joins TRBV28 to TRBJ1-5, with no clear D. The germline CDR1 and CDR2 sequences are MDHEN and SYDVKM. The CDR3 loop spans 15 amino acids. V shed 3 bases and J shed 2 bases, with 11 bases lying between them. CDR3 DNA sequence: TGTGCCAGCAGTTTTGTTTCGGTTGGCAATCAGCCCCAGCATTTT. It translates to CASSFVSVGNQPQHF.

The CDR3 DNA is TGTGCCAGCAGCTCTCCGGCGGGAGTAGGCAATGAGCAGTTCTTC. Its translation is CASSSPAGVGNEQFF. The chain combines TRBV7-8 with TRBJ2-1; 7 nucleotides line up with TRBD2. The V gene end was trimmed by 4 bases and the J gene end by 6 bases; junction bases not matched to a gene: 9. Germline CDR1 reads SGHVS; CDR2 reads FQNEAQ. The length of the CDR3 is 15 residues.